This T cell receptor (beta chain) was sequenced during a study of blood T cells in healthy people across ages. Study-wide results and limits: The study lacked donor CMV status, which possibly confounded expanded clonotype changes. The authors considered diversity estimates from one million T cells to be underestimates. Aged donors had fewer naive CD4+ cells and lower diversity than long-lived donors. A roughly linear age-dependent decrease characterized TCR beta diversity per million T cells.

The use of a sample-barcoded 5' primer and a J-beta primer mix characterized a second PCR of about 6 to 12 cycles. Each CDR3 protein is one row after TCRdb ran MiXCR on the 5' RACE reads. The sample comprises approximately 730,000 distinct CDR3 sequences, around 40% of which are singletons, and more than 20% rests with the top ten. This clonotype was picked up a small number of times. Its specificity is not known. The CDR3 covers 12 residues. V was cut by 6 bases and J by 4 bases, with 9 bases left in between. The TCR was taken from a woman aged 60 to 75 in good health. The material sequenced was blood. The chain joins TRBV12-3 or TRBV12-4 to TRBJ2-5, with D possibly being TRBD2 (5 bases). CDR3: CASRLEGETQYF. The CDR3, as DNA: TGTGCCAGCAGACTAGAGGGAGAGACCCAGTACTTC.